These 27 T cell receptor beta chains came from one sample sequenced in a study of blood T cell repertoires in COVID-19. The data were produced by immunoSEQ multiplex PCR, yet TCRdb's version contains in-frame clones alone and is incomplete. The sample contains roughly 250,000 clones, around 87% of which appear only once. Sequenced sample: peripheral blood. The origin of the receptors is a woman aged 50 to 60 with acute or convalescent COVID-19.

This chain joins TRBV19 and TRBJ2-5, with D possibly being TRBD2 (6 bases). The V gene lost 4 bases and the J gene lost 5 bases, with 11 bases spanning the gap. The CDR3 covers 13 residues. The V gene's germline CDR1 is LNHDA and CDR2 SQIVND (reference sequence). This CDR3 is CASSSRELETQYF. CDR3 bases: TGTGCCAGTAGTAGTCGGGAGTTGGAGACCCAGTACTTC.

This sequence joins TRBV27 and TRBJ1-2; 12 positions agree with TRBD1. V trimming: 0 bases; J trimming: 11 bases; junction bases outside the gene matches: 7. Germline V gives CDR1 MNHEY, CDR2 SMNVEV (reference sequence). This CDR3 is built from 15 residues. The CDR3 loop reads CASSLSAGTGGAYTF. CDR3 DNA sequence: TGTGCCAGCAGTTTATCGGCCGGGACAGGGGGCGCATACACCTTC.

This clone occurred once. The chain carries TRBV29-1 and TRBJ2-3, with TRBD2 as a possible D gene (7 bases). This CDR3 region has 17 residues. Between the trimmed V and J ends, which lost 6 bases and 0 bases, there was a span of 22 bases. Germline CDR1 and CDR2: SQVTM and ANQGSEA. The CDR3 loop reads CSVGGVFGQASTDTQYF. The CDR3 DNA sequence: TGCAGCGTAGGGGGGGTCTTCGGCCAAGCTAGCACAGATACGCAGTATTTT.

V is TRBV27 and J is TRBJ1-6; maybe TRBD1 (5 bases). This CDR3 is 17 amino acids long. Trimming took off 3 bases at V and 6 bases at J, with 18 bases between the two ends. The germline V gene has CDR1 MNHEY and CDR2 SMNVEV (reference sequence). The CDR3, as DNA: TGTGCCAGCAGTTTCAGGACGGGTGGGGCGAGTAATTCACCCCTCCACTTT. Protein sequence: CASSFRTGGASNSPLHF.

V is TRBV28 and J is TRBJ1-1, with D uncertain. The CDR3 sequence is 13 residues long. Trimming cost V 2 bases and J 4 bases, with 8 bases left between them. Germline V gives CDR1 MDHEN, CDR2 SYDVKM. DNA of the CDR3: TGTGCCAGCAGTTTACCCCTTATCACTGAAGCTTTCTTT. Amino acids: CASSLPLITEAFF.

The CDR3 is CASSEGLAVYNEQFF. CDR3 nucleotides: TGTGCCAGCAGTGAAGGGCTAGCGGTCTACAATGAGCAGTTCTTC. The gene calls are TRBV6-1 and TRBJ2-1, with 7 bases matching TRBD2. Germline-derived CDR1 and CDR2 are MNHNS and SASEGT. This CDR3 comprises 15 residues. V dropped 1 base and J dropped 3; count of bases not matched to a gene: 3.

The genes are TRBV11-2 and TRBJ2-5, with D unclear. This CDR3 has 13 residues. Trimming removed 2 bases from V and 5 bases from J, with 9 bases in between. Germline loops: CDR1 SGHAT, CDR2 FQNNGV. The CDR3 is CASSLLRRETQYF. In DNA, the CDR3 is TGTGCCAGCAGCTTACTCCGGCGGGAGACCCAGTACTTC.

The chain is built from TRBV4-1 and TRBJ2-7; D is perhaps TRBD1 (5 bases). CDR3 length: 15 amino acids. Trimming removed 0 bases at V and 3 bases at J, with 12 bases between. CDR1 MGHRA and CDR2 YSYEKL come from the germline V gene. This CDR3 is CASSQDPGLGYEQYF. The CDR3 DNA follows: TGCGCCAGCAGCCAAGACCCAGGGTTAGGCTACGAGCAGTACTTC.

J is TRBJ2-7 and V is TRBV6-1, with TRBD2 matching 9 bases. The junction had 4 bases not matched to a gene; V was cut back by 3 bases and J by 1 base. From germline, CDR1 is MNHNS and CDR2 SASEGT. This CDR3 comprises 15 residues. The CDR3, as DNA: TGTGCCAGCAGTGATATAGCGGGAGCATCCTACGAGCAGTACTTC. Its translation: CASSDIAGASYEQYF.

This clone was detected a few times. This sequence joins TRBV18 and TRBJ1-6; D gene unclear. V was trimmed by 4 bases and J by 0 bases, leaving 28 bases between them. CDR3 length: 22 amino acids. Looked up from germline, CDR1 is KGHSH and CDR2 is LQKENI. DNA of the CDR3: TGTGCCAGCTCACGTATGGTCCAGACGAAACAGACTAATAGCTCCTATAATTCACCCCTCCACTTT. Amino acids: CASSRMVQTKQTNSSYNSPLHF.

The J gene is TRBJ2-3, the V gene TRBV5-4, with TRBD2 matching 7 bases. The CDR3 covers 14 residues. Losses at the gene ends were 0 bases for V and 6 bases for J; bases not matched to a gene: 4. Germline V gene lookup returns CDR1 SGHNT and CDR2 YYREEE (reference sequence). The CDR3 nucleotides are TGTGCCAGCAGCTTGGCGGGTAGCGGGGATACGCAGTATTTT. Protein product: CASSLAGSGDTQYF.

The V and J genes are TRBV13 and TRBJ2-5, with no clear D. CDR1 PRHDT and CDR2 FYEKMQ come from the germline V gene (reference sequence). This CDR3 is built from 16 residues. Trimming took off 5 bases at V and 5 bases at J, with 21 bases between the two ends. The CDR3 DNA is TGTGCCAGCAGCCCCCTAGGAACCGCCGGAAGGGAGACCCAGTACTTC. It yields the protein CASSPLGTAGRETQYF. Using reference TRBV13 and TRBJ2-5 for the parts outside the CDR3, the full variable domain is AAGVIQSPRHLIKEKRETATLKCYPIPRHDTVYWYQQGPGQDPQFLISFYEKMQSDKGSIPDRFSAQQFSDYHSELNMSSLELGDSALYFCASSPLGTAGRETQYFGPGTRLLVL.

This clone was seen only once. CDR3 amino acids: CASSPWGLADNEQFF. Here the CDR3 DNA reads TGTGCCAGCAGCCCCTGGGGACTAGCGGACAATGAGCAGTTCTTC. V usage is TRBV6-5 and J usage is TRBJ2-1; 11 bases fit TRBD2. The CDR3 is made up of 15 amino acids. With 6 bases clipped from V and 5 bases from J, the junction kept 6 bases outside the gene matches. Germline values: CDR1 MNHEY, CDR2 SVGAGI.

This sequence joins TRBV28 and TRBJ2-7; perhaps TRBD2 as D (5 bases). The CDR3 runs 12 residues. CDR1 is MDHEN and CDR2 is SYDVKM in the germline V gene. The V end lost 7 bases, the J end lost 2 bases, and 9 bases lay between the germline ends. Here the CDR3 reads CASTAGTYEQYF. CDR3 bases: TGTGCCAGCACCGCCGGGACCTACGAGCAGTACTTC.

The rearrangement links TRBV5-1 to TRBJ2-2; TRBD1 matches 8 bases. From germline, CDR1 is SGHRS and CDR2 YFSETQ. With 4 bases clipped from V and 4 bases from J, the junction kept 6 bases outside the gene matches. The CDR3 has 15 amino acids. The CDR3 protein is CASSLDRVSTGELFF. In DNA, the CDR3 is TGCGCCAGCAGCCTGGACAGGGTTTCCACCGGGGAGCTGTTTTTT.

The CDR3 protein is CASSFFAGTYEQYF. The CDR3 nucleotides read TGTGCCAGCAGTTTTTTTGCCGGTACTTACGAGCAGTACTTC. This chain links TRBV27 with TRBJ2-7, with D hard to call. Per the germline V gene, CDR1 is MNHEY and CDR2 is SMNVEV (reference sequence). The CDR3 sequence is 14 residues long. The V end lost 3 bases, the J end lost 4 bases, and 13 bases lay between the germline ends.

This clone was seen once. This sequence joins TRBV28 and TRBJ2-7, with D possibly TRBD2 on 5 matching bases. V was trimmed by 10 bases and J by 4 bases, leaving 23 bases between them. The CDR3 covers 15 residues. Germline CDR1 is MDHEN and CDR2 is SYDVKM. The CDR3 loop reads CAISSPGIGNYEQYF. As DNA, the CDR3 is TGTGCCATCTCCTCTCCCGGGATAGGAAATTACGAGCAGTACTTC. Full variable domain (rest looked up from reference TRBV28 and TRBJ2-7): DVKVTQSSRYLVKRTGEKVFLECVQDMDHENMFWYRQDPGLGLRLIYFSYDVKMKEKGDIPEGYSVSREKKERFSLILESASTNQTSMYLCAISSPGIGNYEQYFGPGTRLTVT.

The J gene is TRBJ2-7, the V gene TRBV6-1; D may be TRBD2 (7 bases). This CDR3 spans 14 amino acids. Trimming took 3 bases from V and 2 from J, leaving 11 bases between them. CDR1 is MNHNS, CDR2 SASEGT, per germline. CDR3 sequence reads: CASSEGGLPYEQYF. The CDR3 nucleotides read TGTGCCAGCAGTGAGGGGGGGCTACCCTACGAGCAGTACTTC.

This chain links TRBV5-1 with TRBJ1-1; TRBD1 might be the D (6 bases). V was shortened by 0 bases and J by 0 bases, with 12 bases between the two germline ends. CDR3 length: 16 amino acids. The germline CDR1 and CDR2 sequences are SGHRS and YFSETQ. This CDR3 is CASSLEGHGLNTEAFF. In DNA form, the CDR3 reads TGCGCCAGCAGCTTGGAGGGACACGGACTGAACACTGAAGCTTTCTTT.

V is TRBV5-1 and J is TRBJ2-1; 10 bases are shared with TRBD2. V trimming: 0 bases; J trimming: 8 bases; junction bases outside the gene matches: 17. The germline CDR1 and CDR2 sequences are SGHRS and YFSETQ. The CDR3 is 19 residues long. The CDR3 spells CASSLVSDPASGRFDEQFF. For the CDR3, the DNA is TGCGCCAGCAGCTTGGTTTCCGATCCGGCTAGCGGGAGATTCGATGAGCAGTTCTTC. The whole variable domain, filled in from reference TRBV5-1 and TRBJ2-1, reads KAGVTQTPRYLIKTRGQQVTLSCSPISGHRSVSWYQQTPGQGLQFLFEYFSETQRNKGNFPGRFSGRQFSNSRSEMNVSTLELGDSALYLCASSLVSDPASGRFDEQFFGPGTRLTVL.

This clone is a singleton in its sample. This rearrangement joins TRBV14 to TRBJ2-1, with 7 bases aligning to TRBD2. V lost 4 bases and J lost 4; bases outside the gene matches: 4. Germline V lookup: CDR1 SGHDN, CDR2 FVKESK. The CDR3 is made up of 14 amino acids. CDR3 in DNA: TGTGCCAGCAGCCTTAGCGGGTTTTACAATGAGCAGTTCTTC. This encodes CASSLSGFYNEQFF.

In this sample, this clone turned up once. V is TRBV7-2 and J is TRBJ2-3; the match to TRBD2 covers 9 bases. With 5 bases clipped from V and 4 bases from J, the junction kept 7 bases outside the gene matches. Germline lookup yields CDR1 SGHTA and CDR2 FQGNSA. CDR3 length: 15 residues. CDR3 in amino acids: CASSPGTSYADTQYF. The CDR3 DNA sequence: TGTGCCAGCAGCCCCGGGACTAGCTATGCAGATACGCAGTATTTT.

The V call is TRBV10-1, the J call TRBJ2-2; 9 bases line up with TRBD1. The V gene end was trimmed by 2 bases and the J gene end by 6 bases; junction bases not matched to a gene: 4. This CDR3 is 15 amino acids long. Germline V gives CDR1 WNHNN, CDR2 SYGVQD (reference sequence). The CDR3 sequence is CASSEVTGGPGELFF. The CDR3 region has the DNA TGCGCCAGCAGTGAGGTGACAGGGGGTCCCGGGGAGCTGTTTTTT.

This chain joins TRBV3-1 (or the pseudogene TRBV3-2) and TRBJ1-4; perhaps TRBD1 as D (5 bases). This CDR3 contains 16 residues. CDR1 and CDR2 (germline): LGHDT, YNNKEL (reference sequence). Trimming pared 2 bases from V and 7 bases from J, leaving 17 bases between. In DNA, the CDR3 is TGTGCCAGCAGCCAATTTCGGGGGAGGGCCAGTGAAAAACTGTTTTTT. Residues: CASSQFRGRASEKLFF.

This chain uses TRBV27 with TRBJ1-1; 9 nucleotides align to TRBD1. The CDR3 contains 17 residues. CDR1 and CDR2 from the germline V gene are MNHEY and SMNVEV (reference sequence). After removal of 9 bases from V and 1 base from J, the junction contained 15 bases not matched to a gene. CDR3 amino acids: CASLPSPYRGQNTEAFF. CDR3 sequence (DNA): TGTGCCAGTCTACCGTCCCCTTACAGGGGGCAGAACACTGAAGCTTTCTTT.

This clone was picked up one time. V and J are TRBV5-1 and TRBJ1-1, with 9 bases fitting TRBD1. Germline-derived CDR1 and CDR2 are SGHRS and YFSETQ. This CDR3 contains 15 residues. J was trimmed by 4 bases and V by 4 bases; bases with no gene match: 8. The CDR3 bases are TGCGCCAGCAGCCTTCAGATGACAGGGGGCACTGAAGCTTTCTTT. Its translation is CASSLQMTGGTEAFF. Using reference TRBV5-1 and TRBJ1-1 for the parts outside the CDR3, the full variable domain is KAGVTQTPRYLIKTRGQQVTLSCSPISGHRSVSWYQQTPGQGLQFLFEYFSETQRNKGNFPGRFSGRQFSNSRSEMNVSTLELGDSALYLCASSLQMTGGTEAFFGQGTRLTVV.

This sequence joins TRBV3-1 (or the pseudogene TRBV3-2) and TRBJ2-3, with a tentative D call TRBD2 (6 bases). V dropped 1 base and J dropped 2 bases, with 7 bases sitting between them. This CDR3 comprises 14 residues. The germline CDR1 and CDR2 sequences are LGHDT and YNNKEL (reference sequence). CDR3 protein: CASSQGGATDTQYF. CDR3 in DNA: TGTGCCAGCAGCCAAGGCGGGGCCACAGATACGCAGTATTTT.